This T cell receptor (beta chain) was identified in a study of blood T cell repertoires in COVID-19 (dated by TCRdb to between 2020 and 2021). For context, the study as a whole: The collaborator samples originated in the United States, Italy and Spain and spanned the acute and convalescent phases of COVID-19. Subjects who had been exposed to COVID-19, were actively infected with it, or had recovered from it provided the deeply sampled blood TCRbeta repertoires that made up the dataset. The samples were drawn from the first 160 participants of the ongoing ImmuneRACE study and from 1,254 subjects provided by 6 global collaborators. The repertoires were made available in a free public database intended to serve as a resource for research on the immune response to SARS-CoV-2. The material from the prospective study consisted of cDNA or gDNA derived from T cells, B-cell-depleted T cells, or PBMCs. The sample metadata nearly always contained a de-identified subject ID, COVID-19 status, age in years and sex. Where HLA class I and class II types were available, the types were taken from metadata supplied by the sample provider, not from assay-based typing.

The CDR3, from cysteine to phenylalanine, totals 14 residues. Of the read, only the CDR3 DNA is kept; its 42 bases are in frame from base 1. The junction shows trimming of 0 bases on V and 11 bases on J, plus 16 bases between the germline ends. The germline V gene specifies MNHEY as CDR1 and SVGAGI as CDR2. Each collaborating institution followed its own protocols to collect whole blood in K2EDTA tubes. For TCRbeta analysis, collaborators shipped samples as frozen whole blood, isolated PBMCs, or DNA extracted from either of those sample types. TCRbeta CDR3 regions were amplified from genomic DNA by means of the immunoSEQ Assay, a bias-controlled multiplex PCR. Regarding the original processing steps: Within the assay, amplification of reference gene primers was used to estimate how many nucleated cells each sample contained. To quantify the absolute abundance of each unique TCRbeta CDR3 rearrangement, sequence reads were collapsed and filtered. For each sample, productive Simpson clonality was calculated as the square root of Simpson's diversity index over productive rearrangements. Not all clones reach the TCRdb copy of this immuneACCESS table, which keeps in-frame sequences only. Checked studies attribute under half of the gap to unresolved V genes and leave the rest unexplained. V, J and clone size were drawn from that table, and D and trimming were deduced from the DNA. Across this sample there are 180,000 or so clones, with 70% to 90% seen only once. The top ten clones comprise around 2.6% of the sample.

As regards this clone: The antigen this receptor binds is unknown. Base qualities are not at hand, and no much larger clone is one base apart.

Overall results and qualifications from the work: How much clinical and demographic metadata was included differed by source and by participant, and the metadata was provided uncurated.

The specimen sequenced was peripheral blood. This receptor was taken from a man between 40 and 49 years old with active or convalescent COVID-19. Rearrangement joined TRBV6-5 to TRBJ1-1, with a tentative D gene TRBD1 over 5 matching bases. The CDR3 region reads CASSYSQGAISAFF. In nucleotide form, the sequence is TGTGCCAGCAGTTACTCCCAGGGCGCCATCTCGGCTTTCTTT.